Here is one TCR beta chain with its context. Germline-derived CDR1 and CDR2 are SGHDN and FVKESK. This CDR3 has 15 residues. After removal of 4 bases from V and 6 bases from J, the junction contained 8 bases not matched to a gene. This sample is drawn from a study of cytomegalovirus exposure and HLA in healthy donors. The PCR was carried out with 60 Vbeta primers and 13 Jbeta primers. This table comes from immunoSEQ multiplex PCR, and its TCRdb copy is limited to in-frame clones, with some not included. There are under 200,000 clones in the sample; almost 85% occur only once, and approximately 0.25% lies in the top ten.

Sample: PBMCs. The sequence derives from a boy between 10 and 17 years old in good health and CMV-seronegative. The chain is built from TRBV14 and TRBJ2-3; 9 positions agree with TRBD2. CDR3: CASSLGWRGGDTQYF. CDR3 sequence (DNA): TGTGCCAGCAGCCTTGGGTGGCGGGGGGGGGATACGCAGTATTTT.